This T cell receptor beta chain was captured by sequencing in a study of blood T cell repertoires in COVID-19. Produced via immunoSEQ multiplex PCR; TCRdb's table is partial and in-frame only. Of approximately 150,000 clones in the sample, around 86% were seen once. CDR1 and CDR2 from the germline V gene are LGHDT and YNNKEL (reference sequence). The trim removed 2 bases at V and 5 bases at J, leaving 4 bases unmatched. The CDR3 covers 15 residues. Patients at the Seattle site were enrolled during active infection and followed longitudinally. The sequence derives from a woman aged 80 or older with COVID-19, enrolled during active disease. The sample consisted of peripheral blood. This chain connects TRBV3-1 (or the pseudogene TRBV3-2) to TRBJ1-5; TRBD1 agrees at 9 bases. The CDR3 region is CASSQTGTGYQPQHF. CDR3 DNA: TGTGCCAGCAGCCAAACCGGGACAGGGTATCAGCCCCAGCATTTT.